This note documents a single T cell receptor (beta chain) sequence. These data come from a study of regulatory T cells in long-lasting Graves disease. As for time point: newly diagnosed GD, antithyroid drugs for less than 3 months. Extracted RNA from PBMCs served as the source of the TCR library. According to the study, TCR beta libraries were built with iRepertoire HTBI primers and CDR3-region Arm-PCR. MiXCR, applied by TCRdb to the multiplex PCR reads, yields one record per CDR3 protein. The sample consists of roughly 530,000 distinct CDR3 sequences, about 16% of them appearing once. These data were also filed under a second study, of T cells in Graves' hyperthyroidism and ophthalmopathy.

The receptor was isolated from a woman in her forties or fifties with Graves disease. The sample was peripheral blood mononuclear cells (PBMCs), taken at new diagnosis, from a patient treated with antithyroid drugs.

The CDR3 coding sequence is TGCAGTGCGGGGTTCCGGGGGGCCGAGACCCAGTACTTC. Its translation is CSAGFRGAETQYF. The gene calls are TRBV20-1 and TRBJ2-5; possible D gene TRBD2, 7 bases. V was clipped by 6 bases and J by 5 bases, with 16 bases between them. Germline CDR1 DFQATT, CDR2 SNEGSKA (reference sequence). The CDR3 extends over 13 amino acids.